Each of the 20 T cell receptor beta chains below was sequenced from the same sample in a study of CD8+ T cells in alopecia areata. The treatment: oral pan-JAK inhibitor, 5-10 mg twice daily. The sequencing template was cDNA reverse transcribed from extracted RNA. The repertoire was sequenced with immunoSEQ multiplex PCR; TCRdb's copy has only in-frame clones and lacks some. The top ten clones hold roughly 0.91% of a sample with under 200,000 clones, about 71% of them seen once. The material sequenced was CD4+ T cells sorted from blood, taken at week 4, from a patient treated with tofacitinib. The receptor set was obtained from a human donor with alopecia areata.

This rearrangement joins TRBV30 to TRBJ2-7, with 8 bases fitting TRBD2. This CDR3 region has 16 residues. The germline gives CDR1 GTSNPN, CDR2 SVGIG (reference sequence). Trimming at V came to 1 base and at J to 0 bases, leaving 8 bases not matched to a gene. CDR3 protein: CAWSAIGRGDSYEQYF. The CDR3 DNA follows: TGTGCCTGGAGTGCAATCGGGCGGGGGGACTCCTACGAGCAGTACTTC.

The J gene is TRBJ1-1, the V gene TRBV27, with D unresolved. The V end lost 10 bases, the J end lost 4 bases, and 16 bases lay between the germline ends. The CDR3 covers 13 residues. CDR1 and CDR2 (germline): MNHEY, SMNVEV (reference sequence). CDR3: CATQSSAGTEAFF. The CDR3 DNA reads as TGTGCCACCCAGAGCTCTGCCGGCACTGAAGCTTTCTTT.

This rearrangement joins TRBV23-1 to TRBJ2-7, with 10 bases that match TRBD1. TRBV23-1 counts as an open reading frame of uncertain function. Trimming cost V 0 bases and J 2 bases; bases outside gene matches: 4. This CDR3 spans 16 amino acids. The DNA for the CDR3 is TGCGCCAGCAGTCAATCCAGGGACAGGGGTCCCTACGAGCAGTACTTC. Encoded protein: CASSQSRDRGPYEQYF.

This clone has a single count. The rearrangement uses TRBV7-2 and TRBJ1-2; 7 positions match TRBD1. V shed 5 bases, J shed 8 bases, and the junction held 8 bases outside the gene matches. The CDR3 length is 13 residues. The germline V gene encodes CDR1 SGHTA and CDR2 FQGNSA. CDR3 loop: CASSPQGVRGYTF. The DNA of the CDR3 is TGTGCCAGCAGCCCCCAGGGGGTGAGAGGCTACACCTTC.

The V and J genes are TRBV5-6 and TRBJ2-3, with D maybe TRBD2 (5 bases). CDR3 length equals 15 residues. Per the germline V gene, CDR1 is SGHDT and CDR2 is YYEEEE. V lost 0 bases, J lost 0 bases, and 8 bases lay in between. CDR3 amino acids: CASSLVASSTDTQYF. The CDR3 DNA sequence: TGTGCCAGCAGCTTGGTAGCGTCTAGCACAGATACGCAGTATTTT.

This rearrangement joins TRBV6-6 to TRBJ1-1; D is possibly TRBD1 (5 bases). Trimming took off 5 bases at V and 1 base at J, with 8 bases between the two ends. The CDR3 runs 13 residues. Germline loops: CDR1 MNHNY, CDR2 SVGAGI (reference sequence). The CDR3 coding sequence is TGTGCCAGCAGTATGAGGGGGAACACTGAAGCTTTCTTT. It translates to CASSMRGNTEAFF.

This clone was seen more than once but under ten times. This sequence joins TRBV27 and TRBJ1-3; 9 nucleotides match TRBD1. J gave up 5 bases and V 6 bases, and 2 bases lay outside the gene matches. CDR1 and CDR2 from the germline V gene are MNHEY and SMNVEV (reference sequence). This CDR3 is 13 amino acids long. In DNA form, the CDR3 reads TGTGCCAGCAGAGGGACAGGGAGAAACACCATATATTTT. This gives the protein CASRGTGRNTIYF.

This clone showed up just once. The chain recombines TRBV30 with TRBJ1-4; TRBD1 matches 8 bases. The CDR3 consists of 13 residues. J was trimmed by 10 bases and V by 4 bases; bases with no gene match: 8. CDR1 and CDR2 from the germline V gene are GTSNPN and SVGIG (reference sequence). CDR3 loop: CAWTRDRFAKLFF. The CDR3 nucleotides read TGTGCCTGGACACGGGACAGGTTTGCAAAACTGTTTTTT.

This clone was detected only a few times. The gene calls are TRBV25-1 and TRBJ2-2, with a tentative D call TRBD1 (6 bases). Germline CDR1 is MGHDK and CDR2 is SYGVNS. Trimming shortened V by 8 bases and J by 1 base, and 14 bases separated the two germline ends. The CDR3 consists of 15 residues. CDR3 residues: CASLRQTGNTGELFF. The CDR3 coding sequence is TGTGCCAGCTTACGCCAGACAGGGAACACCGGGGAGCTGTTTTTT.

The V and J genes are TRBV29-1 and TRBJ1-5, with D uncertain. Per germline, CDR1 SQVTM and CDR2 ANQGSEA. The V and J ends lost 3 bases and 2 bases respectively, with 8 bases between them. The CDR3 length is 13 residues. The CDR3 is CSVEASGNQPQHF. In DNA form, the CDR3 reads TGCAGCGTTGAGGCGTCTGGCAATCAGCCCCAGCATTTT.

The chain links TRBV5-4 to TRBJ1-2, with TRBD1 matching over 7 bases. CDR3 length equals 15 residues. Germline V gene sequence: CDR1 SGHNT, CDR2 YYREEE (reference sequence). With 6 bases clipped from V and 3 bases from J, the junction kept 11 bases outside the gene matches. CDR3 coding DNA: TGTGCCAGCACCTTCGGAGGACAGGTCGACTATGGCTACACCTTC. As protein: CASTFGGQVDYGYTF.

The V and J genes are TRBV5-1 and TRBJ2-3; TRBD2 is a possible D gene (5 bases). V was trimmed by 6 bases and J by 1 base, leaving 15 bases between them. Per germline, CDR1 SGHRS and CDR2 YFSETQ. The CDR3 runs 15 residues. CDR3 in amino acids: CASTLRTGRTDTQYF. Here the CDR3 DNA reads TGCGCCAGCACCCTAAGGACTGGGCGCACAGATACGCAGTATTTT. Full variable domain (outside the CDR3, taken from reference TRBV5-1 and TRBJ2-3): KAGVTQTPRYLIKTRGQQVTLSCSPISGHRSVSWYQQTPGQGLQFLFEYFSETQRNKGNFPGRFSGRQFSNSRSEMNVSTLELGDSALYLCASTLRTGRTDTQYFGPGTRLTVL.

V and J are TRBV15 and TRBJ2-1, with 12 bases aligning to TRBD1. V shed 3 bases and J 5 bases; nucleotides not matched to a gene: 2. This CDR3 is built from 15 residues. The germline CDR1 and CDR2 sequences are LNHNV and YYDKDF (reference sequence). The CDR3 DNA reads as TGTGCCACCAGCAGGGGACAGGGGGCCAACAATGAGCAGTTCTTC. It is translated as CATSRGQGANNEQFF.

The J gene is TRBJ2-5, the V gene TRBV15; the D is unclear. The CDR3 sequence is 11 residues long. V lost 8 bases, J lost 5 bases, and 9 bases lay in between. The germline CDR1 and CDR2 sequences are LNHNV and YYDKDF (reference sequence). This CDR3 reads CATVSEETQYF. The DNA for the CDR3 is TGTGCCACCGTGTCCGAGGAGACCCAGTACTTC. The whole variable domain, remainder taken from reference TRBV15 and TRBJ2-5, is DAMVIQNPRYQVTQFGKPVTLSCSQTLNHNVMYWYQQKSSQAPKLLFHYYDKDFNNEADTPDNFQSRRPNTSFCFLDIRSPGLGDTAMYLCATVSEETQYFGPGTRLLVL.

The chain carries TRBV7-2 and TRBJ1-1, with TRBD1 as a possible D gene (6 bases). The CDR3 spans 13 residues. V was pared by 5 bases and J by 0 bases, with 7 bases between. Germline CDR1 SGHTA, CDR2 FQGNSA. CDR3 in amino acids: CASSRDMNTEAFF. The CDR3 coding sequence is TGTGCCAGCAGCCGGGACATGAACACTGAAGCTTTCTTT.

This clone has just a few counts. The V and J genes are TRBV19 and TRBJ2-3, with D unclear. The CDR3 spans 11 residues. The V gene's germline CDR1 is LNHDA and CDR2 SQIVND (reference sequence). V was pared by 6 bases and J by 2 bases, with 3 bases between. The CDR3 DNA follows: TGTGCCAGTAGGGCCACAGATACGCAGTATTTT. Protein product: CASRATDTQYF.

Remarks on this clone: Other DNA sequences in this specimen translate into the identical CDR3. The rearrangement joins TRBV5-1 to TRBJ2-5, with D possibly being TRBD2 (5 bases). The CDR3 loop spans 13 amino acids. Germline CDR1 is SGHRS and CDR2 is YFSETQ. The ends were cut back, 0 bases at V and 5 bases at J, with 8 bases in the middle. The DNA of the CDR3 is TGCGCCAGCAGCTTGGGAGGGCGCGAGACCCAGTACTTC. It yields the protein CASSLGGRETQYF.

This sequence joins TRBV7-9 and TRBJ1-1, with 9 bases identical to TRBD1. The CDR3 contains 15 residues. The V segment lost 5 bases and the J segment 1 base; nucleotides outside the gene matches: 5. CDR1 is SEHNR, CDR2 FQNEAQ, per germline (reference sequence). The CDR3, as DNA: TGTGCCAGCAGCCCAGGGGACAGGGCGAACACTGAAGCTTTCTTT. This sequence encodes CASSPGDRANTEAFF.

This clone was detected only a few times. The J gene is TRBJ1-5, the V gene TRBV6-6; D not certain. V lost 4 bases and J 4 bases, leaving 11 bases between the germline ends. The V gene's germline CDR1 is MNHNY and CDR2 SVGAGI (reference sequence). The CDR3 has 14 residues. CDR3 sequence reads: CASSLPSGNQPQHF. CDR3 bases: TGTGCCAGCAGTTTACCCTCGGGTAATCAGCCCCAGCATTTT.

On this clone itself: One end of the junction varies from germline; a read error may be responsible. J is TRBJ2-5 and V is TRBV7-7; 12 nucleotides agree with TRBD2. CDR3 length equals 17 residues. Germline V lookup: CDR1 SSHAT, CDR2 FNYEAQ (reference sequence). This chain's CDR3 is CASSLAGTSGFQETQYF. As DNA, the CDR3 is TGTGCTAGCAGCTTAGCGGGGACTAGCGGGTTCCAAGAGACCCAGTACTTC.